This TCR beta chain was documented in a study of cytomegalovirus exposure and HLA in healthy donors. Overall study context: Early released data comprised about 90 million unique TCRs from HLA-typed donors. Of around 410 genotyped donors, 81% grouped in the Caucasian-associated ancestry cluster. Study-level results: Among immune exposure information, only CMV serostatus was available. Prior analysis indicated that the majority of TCR beta V segments exhibited productivity approximately 87% or approximately 30% of the time.

Concerning this clone: Its target is not known.

Both 60 Vbeta primers and 13 Jbeta primers went into the PCR. The table came from immunoSEQ multiplex PCR; TCRdb's copy has only in-frame clones and leaves some out. This table has 250,000 to 300,000 clones, around 90% appearing once. CDR3 length: 18 residues. The V segment lost 0 bases and the J segment 8 bases; nucleotides outside the gene matches: 14. Per germline, CDR1 LNHDA and CDR2 SQIVND (reference sequence). The rearrangement uses TRBV19 and TRBJ2-4, with TRBD2 identical over 9 bases. The source of this sequence is a girl aged 2-9 years in good health and CMV-seronegative. The sequenced sample was PBMCs. The CDR3 reads CASSIDRQREAESDIQYF. CDR3 DNA sequence: TGTGCCAGTAGTATAGATCGCCAGCGGGAGGCCGAGTCGGACATTCAGTACTTC. Full variable domain (remainder filled in from reference TRBV19 and TRBJ2-4): DGGITQSPKYLFRKEGQNVTLSCEQNLNHDAMYWYRQDPGQGLRLIYYSQIVNDFQKGDIAEGYSVSREKKESFPLTVTSAQKNPTAFYLCASSIDRQREAESDIQYFGAGTRLSVL.